The rows below give T cell receptor beta chains drawn from one sample of a study of tumor and adjacent non-tumor tissue in lung cancer. Using its own MiXCR run on the multiplex PCR reads, TCRdb lists one record per CDR3 protein. The sample has about 200,000 distinct CDR3 sequences, around 70% seen once. Input material: lung tumor tissue. The source is a man aged 55 to 70 with non-small cell lung cancer. CDR3s include the opening cysteine and the closing phenylalanine or tryptophan. Each record gives: J gene, V gene, D gene, clone size, CDR3 protein, CDR3 DNA. The D gene is left open where the match is weak. Only some rows state a clone size, as once, few, many or a class for expanded clones.

>TRBJ2-1|TRBV12-3/TRBV12-4|NA|NA
CASSSRTGRREQQFF
TGTGCCAGCAGCTCCCGGACAGGGCGGCGGGAGCAGCAGTTCTTC
>TRBJ2-7|TRBV30|NA|NA
CAWGDGALAGQYF
TGTGCCTGGGGGGATGGGGCACTCGCGGGGCAGTACTTC
>TRBJ2-3|TRBV6-1|NA|NA
CASSGRQAPSTDTQYF
TGTGCCAGCAGTGGCCGACAGGCGCCTAGCACAGATACGCAGTATTTT
>TRBJ2-6|TRBV6-1|NA|NA
CASTGKAGANVLTF
TGTGCCAGCACGGGGAAAGCTGGGGCCAACGTCCTGACTTTC
>TRBJ2-7|TRBV21-1|NA|few
CASSKEGQAWTYEQYF
TGTGCCAGCAGCAAAGAAGGGCAGGCGTGGACCTACGAGCAGTACTTC
>TRBJ2-7|TRBV20-1|NA|NA
CSSRDNEGKQYF
TGCAGTTCTAGAGATAATGAAGGAAAGCAATACTTC
>TRBJ2-1|TRBV20-1|NA|NA
CSARGASVRGYNEQFF
TGCAGTGCTAGAGGAGCTAGCGTTAGAGGCTACAATGAGCAGTTCTTC
>TRBJ1-2|TRBV5-6|NA|NA
CASSLGQPYYGYTF
TGTGCCAGCAGCTTGGGACAACCCTACTATGGCTACACCTTC
>TRBJ2-3|TRBV28|TRBD1|NA
CASNIGRYRGTDTQYF
TGTGCCAGTAATATTGGCAGGTACAGGGGGACAGATACGCAGTATTTT
>TRBJ2-1|TRBV11-2|NA|NA
CASSPTSNEQFF
TGTGCCAGCAGCCCGACTAGCAATGAGCAGTTCTTC
>TRBJ2-1|TRBV20-1|NA|few
CSARGAVNCNEQFF
TGCAGTGCTAGAGGAGCAGTAAACTGTAATGAGCAGTTCTTC
>TRBJ2-3|TRBV5-1|TRBD2|few
CASSLDGSGSTDTQYF
TGCGCCAGCAGCTTGGATGGTAGCGGGAGTACAGATACGCAGTATTTT
>TRBJ2-7|TRBV11-1|TRBD2|once
CTNSKTSGTADEQYF
TGTACCAACAGCAAAACTAGCGGGACGGCAGACGAGCAGTACTTC
>TRBJ1-2|TRBV29-1|NA|NA
CRLEAVRLGGYTF
TGCAGACTTGAAGCGGTACGACTAGGTGGCTACACCTTC
>TRBJ2-2|TRBV12-3/TRBV12-4|NA|NA
CANRAGATNTGELFF
TGTGCCAACAGGGCGGGGGCCACGAACACCGGGGAGCTGTTTTTT
>TRBJ2-1|TRBV20-1|NA|many
CSARDRGPSEQFF
TGCAGTGCTAGAGATCGGGGCCCCAGTGAGCAGTTCTTC
>TRBJ1-2|TRBV29-1|NA|NA
CSGGDGVFGYGYTF
TGCAGCGGGGGAGATGGGGTCTTTGGGTATGGCTACACCTTC
>TRBJ2-1|TRBV7-2|TRBD2|NA
CASSSRQAGGPSNEQFF
TGTGCCAGCAGTTCTCGACAAGCGGGAGGGCCGAGCAATGAGCAGTTCTTC
>TRBJ1-5|TRBV28|TRBD1|few
CASSFGTGFPNQPQHF
TGTGCCAGCAGTTTCGGGACAGGTTTCCCTAATCAGCCCCAGCATTTT
>TRBJ1-6|TRBV12-3/TRBV12-4|NA|NA
CASSFIGNHSPLHF
TGTGCCAGCAGTTTTATTGGGAATCATTCACCCCTCCACTTT
>TRBJ1-6|TRBV11-2|NA|NA
CANSLESGSNSPLHF
TGTGCCAACAGCTTAGAGAGTGGTAGTAACTCACCCCTTCACTTT
>TRBJ2-7|TRBV11-3|NA|once
CASSLESGPGTYEQYF
TGTGCCAGCAGCTTAGAATCTGGGCCAGGGACCTACGAGCAGTATTTC
>TRBJ2-3|TRBV7-8|TRBD2|NA
CAGSFGTSAYTDTQYF
TGTGCCGGCAGTTTCGGGACTAGCGCCTACACAGATACGCAGTATTTT
>TRBJ2-5|TRBV6-1|NA|few
CASSEERGETQYF
TGTGCCAGCAGTGAAGAAAGGGGAGAGACCCAGTACTTC
>TRBJ2-7|TRBV4-2|TRBD2|NA
CAMFPSVTSGMATYEQYF
TGTGCCATGTTCCCTTCCGTGACTAGCGGGATGGCCACCTACGAGCAGTACTTC
>TRBJ2-3|TRBV11-3|NA|NA
CASSLVIGGGDTQYF
TGTGCCAGCAGCCTCGTTATAGGGGGCGGGGATACACAGTATTTT
>TRBJ2-5|TRBV12-3/TRBV12-4|NA|NA
CASSIPRTQETQYF
TGTGCCAGCAGTATACCCAGGACCCAAGAGACCCAGTACTTC
>TRBJ2-2|TRBV5-1|TRBD1|once
CASAPRTGLTGELF
TGCGCCAGCGCCCCTCGGACAGGGCTTACCGGGGAGCTGTTT
>TRBJ2-2|TRBV4-2|TRBD2|many
CASSQDGASGSLAGELFF
TGTGCCAGCAGCCAAGATGGGGCTAGCGGGAGTCTGGCCGGGGAGCTGTTTTTT
>TRBJ2-7|TRBV29-1|NA|NA
CKAQDDEQYF
TGCAAAGCTCAGGATGACGAGCAGTACTTC
>TRBJ1-1|TRBV12-3/TRBV12-4|TRBD1|NA
CTSSKRQGEKTEAFF
TGTACCAGCAGTAAAAGACAGGGGGAGAAAACTGAAGCCTTCTTT
>TRBJ2-5|TRBV20-1|TRBD2|NA
CSVRAGGHEETQYF
TGCAGTGTTAGAGCGGGGGGGCACGAAGAGACCCAGTACTTC
>TRBJ1-4|TRBV4-2|NA|medium-sized
CASSQDGPSQATNEKLFF
TGTGCCAGCAGCCAAGACGGTCCGTCACAGGCAACTAATGAAAAACTGTTTTTT
>TRBJ1-1|TRBV11-2|NA|NA
CARSLEISGLAEAFF
TGTGCCAGGAGCTTAGAAATCAGTGGACTCGCTGAAGCTTTCTTT
>TRBJ1-2|TRBV4-3|NA|NA
CVSSQEGRGGYTF
TGCGTAAGCAGCCAAGAAGGTCGGGGTGGCTACACCTTC
>TRBJ1-2|TRBV11-2|NA|NA
CSSSYMVGGYTF
TGTTCCAGCAGCTACATGGTCGGGGGCTACACCTTC
>TRBJ2-1|TRBV5-4|NA|NA
CAGSLRIVDSTSYEQFF
TGTGCCGGTAGCTTGAGGATTGTCGACTCCACAAGCTATGAGCAGTTCTTC
>TRBJ1-2|TRBV12-3/TRBV12-4|NA|NA
CVSSLMGASGYGYTF
TGTGTCAGCAGTTTAATGGGAGCTAGCGGCTATGGCTACACCTTC
>TRBJ2-5|TRBV12-3/TRBV12-4|TRBD2|NA
CASSRTSGGPHETQYF
TGTGCCAGCAGCCGGACTAGCGGGGGACCCCACGAGACTCAGTACTTC
>TRBJ2-1|TRBV5-4|NA|NA
CASFDVRDPSDEQFF
TGTGCCAGCTTTGATGTGCGGGACCCCAGCGATGAGCAGTTCTTC
>TRBJ2-1|TRBV6-2/TRBV6-3|NA|NA
CASSGDYAGNAQFF
TGTGCCAGCAGTGGCGACTACGCAGGGAATGCGCAGTTCTTC
>TRBJ1-6|TRBV30|NA|few
CAWSPGLSRNSPLHF
TGTGCCTGGAGTCCGGGACTCTCGCGTAATTCACCCCTCCACTTT
>TRBJ2-2|TRBV20-1|NA|NA
CSAPPGARGELFF
TGCAGTGCTCCGCCGGGGGCCAGGGGGGAGCTGTTTTTT
>TRBJ2-2|TRBV29-1|NA|NA
CSVEDKQGWTGELFF
TGCAGCGTTGAAGATAAGCAGGGTTGGACCGGGGAGCTGTTTTTT
>TRBJ1-2|TRBV4-1|TRBD1|many
CASSQDDQQGEIYGYTF
TGCGCCAGCAGCCAAGATGATCAACAGGGGGAAATCTATGGCTACACCTTC